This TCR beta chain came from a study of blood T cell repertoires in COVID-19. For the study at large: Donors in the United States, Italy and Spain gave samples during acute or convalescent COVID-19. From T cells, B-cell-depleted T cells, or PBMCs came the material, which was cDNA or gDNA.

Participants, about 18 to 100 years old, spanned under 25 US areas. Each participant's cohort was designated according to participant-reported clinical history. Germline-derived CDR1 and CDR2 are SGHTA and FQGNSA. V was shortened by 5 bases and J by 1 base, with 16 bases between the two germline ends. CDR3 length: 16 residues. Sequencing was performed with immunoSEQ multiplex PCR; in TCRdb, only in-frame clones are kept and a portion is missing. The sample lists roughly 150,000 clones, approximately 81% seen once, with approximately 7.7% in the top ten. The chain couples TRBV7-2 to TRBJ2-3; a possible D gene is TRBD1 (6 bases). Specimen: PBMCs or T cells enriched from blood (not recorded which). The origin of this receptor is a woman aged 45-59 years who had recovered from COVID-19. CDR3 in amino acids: CASSNTGHSGTDTQYF. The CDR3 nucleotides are TGTGCCAGCAGCAATACAGGGCATTCGGGCACAGATACGCAGTATTTT. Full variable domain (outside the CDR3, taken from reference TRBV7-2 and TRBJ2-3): GAGVSQSPSNKVTEKGKDVELRCDPISGHTALYWYRQSLGQGLEFLIYFQGNSAPDKSGLPSDRFSAERTGGSVSTLTIQRTQQEDSAVYLCASSNTGHSGTDTQYFGPGTRLTVL.